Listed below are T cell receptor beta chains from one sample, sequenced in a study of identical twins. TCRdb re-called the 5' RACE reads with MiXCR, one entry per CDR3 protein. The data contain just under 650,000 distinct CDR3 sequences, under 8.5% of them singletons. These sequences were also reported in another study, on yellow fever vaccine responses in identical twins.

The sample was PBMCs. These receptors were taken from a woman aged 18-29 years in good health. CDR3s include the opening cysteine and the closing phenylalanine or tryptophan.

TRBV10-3,CAISESGTSGTSTDTQYF
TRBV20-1,CSATPQGAAGELFF
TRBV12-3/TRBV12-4,CASGTGHTF
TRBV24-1,CATMESGSGNTIYF
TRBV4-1,CASSQDWGGLSYEQYF
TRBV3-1,CASSQDRTSGNLNIQYF
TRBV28,CASSSFKGGKLFF
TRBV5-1,CASSPVMSKRSYEQYF
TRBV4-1,CASSQDFPRGFGDTQYF
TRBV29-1,CSVGPLLNYGYTF
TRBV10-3,CAISGRADYEQYF